Listed here are 18 T cell receptor beta chains from one sample, sequenced in a study of regulatory T cells in long-lasting Graves disease. Time point here: persistent/refractory GD, antithyroid drugs over 5 years with positive TRAb. The TCR library used RNA extracted from PBMCs. Sequencing libraries for TCR beta were prepared with iRepertoire HTBI primers and Arm-PCR of CDR3 regions. TCRdb independently ran MiXCR on the multiplex PCR reads; one entry per CDR3 protein. The sample yields approximately 380,000 distinct CDR3 sequences, 20% to 25% seen once. The sample was peripheral blood mononuclear cells (PBMCs), taken when the disease was refractory, from a patient treated with antithyroid drugs. These receptors originate from a female donor with Graves disease.

This clonotype was observed a few times. The CDR3 nucleotides read TGCAGCGCTGGGAACACCGGGGAGCTGTTTTTT. Translating gives CSAGNTGELFF. The gene calls are TRBV29-1 and TRBJ2-2, with D hard to call. This CDR3 has 11 amino acids. The germline V and J ends were trimmed by 7 bases and 1 base, with 4 bases remaining between them. Germline V gives CDR1 SQVTM, CDR2 ANQGSEA.

The chain employs TRBV3-1 and TRBJ2-4; TRBD2 matches at 8 bases. The CDR3 consists of 17 residues. Trimming removed 6 bases from V and 7 bases from J; junction bases left unmatched: 17. CDR1 is LGHDT, CDR2 YNNKEL, per germline (reference sequence). CDR3 sequence (DNA): TGTGCCAGCAGAGATGGGTCGGCGGGAGGAGTTTTGAACATTCAGTACTTC. Residues: CASRDGSAGGVLNIQYF. The full variable domain, with the rest looked up from reference TRBV3-1 and TRBJ2-4, is DTAVSQTPKYLVTQMGNDKSIKCEQNLGHDTMYWYKQDSKKFLKIMFSYNNKELIINETVPNRFSPKSPDKAHLNLHINSLELGDSAVYFCASRDGSAGGVLNIQYFGAGTRLSVL.

This clonotype has a count of ten or more. The chain uses TRBV11-2 and TRBJ1-4, with unresolved D. The CDR3 is 18 residues long. V gave up 0 bases and J gave up 0 bases, with 14 bases separating them. The germline CDR1 and CDR2 sequences are SGHAT and FQNNGV. CDR3 in DNA: TGTGCCAGCAGCTTAGAGCTGCATGGCTCTACAACTAATGAAAAACTGTTTTTT. Amino acids: CASSLELHGSTTNEKLFF.

The chain has TRBV20-1 and TRBJ2-4, with D hard to call. The CDR3 spans 13 residues. Per the germline V gene, CDR1 is DFQATT and CDR2 is SNEGSKA (reference sequence). Trimming cost V 6 bases and J 7 bases, with 16 bases left between them. This CDR3 is CSADRLIGNIQYF. The CDR3 nucleotides read TGCAGTGCCGATAGATTAATCGGGAACATTCAGTACTTC.

This clonotype was recorded at least ten times. This chain connects TRBV7-9 to TRBJ2-5; D perhaps matches TRBD2 (5 bases). The CDR3 totals 14 residues. Trimming removed 7 bases from V and 5 bases from J, with 17 bases in between. From germline, CDR1 is SEHNR and CDR2 FQNEAQ (reference sequence). For the CDR3, the DNA is TGTGCCAGCAACGCCAAGGAGGCAAGGGAGACCCAGTACTTC. This translates into CASNAKEARETQYF. The complete variable domain, with remaining parts taken from reference TRBV7-9 and TRBJ2-5, reads DTGVSQNPRHKITKRGQNVTFRCDPISEHNRLYWYRQTLGQGPEFLTYFQNEAQLEKSRLLSDRFSAERPKGSFSTLEIQRTEQGDSAMYLCASNAKEARETQYFGPGTRLLVL.

The gene calls are TRBV12-3 or TRBV12-4 and TRBJ2-2; possible D gene TRBD2, 6 bases. CDR3 size: 15 residues. With 1 base removed from V and 5 bases from J, the gap between germline ends came to 11 bases. CDR3 DNA: TGTGCCAGCAGTTTAGATGCTAGCGTGACCGGGGAGCTGTTTTTT. It is translated as CASSLDASVTGELFF.

This clonotype has a count of ten or more. The chain has TRBV30 and TRBJ1-1, with unresolved D. This CDR3 has 16 residues. Trimming left V 3 bases short and J 1 base short, with 18 bases between. Germline-derived CDR1 and CDR2 are GTSNPN and SVGIG (reference sequence). CDR3 bases: TGTGCCTGGAGGGCCACCCTCCCGGTGGCGAACACTGAAGCTTTCTTT. It is translated as CAWRATLPVANTEAFF.

This clonotype was observed a few times. The chain employs TRBV19 and TRBJ1-4; D might be TRBD1 (5 bases). The germline V and J ends were trimmed by 4 bases and 7 bases, with 19 bases remaining between them. Per germline, CDR1 LNHDA and CDR2 SQIVND (reference sequence). This CDR3 comprises 16 residues. The CDR3 spells CASSTFSGPPAEKLFF. For the CDR3, the DNA is TGTGCCAGTAGTACCTTCTCGGGGCCTCCAGCTGAAAAACTGTTTTTT.

This clonotype was counted ten times or more. The chain employs TRBV6-2 or TRBV6-3 and TRBJ1-1; D is unclear. CDR3 length: 15 residues. Trimming removed 4 bases from V and 1 base from J, with 13 bases in between. CDR1 MNHEY and CDR2 SVGEGT come from the germline V gene. Here the CDR3 reads CASSSVLAGNTEAFF. DNA for the CDR3: TGTGCCAGCAGTTCGGTTTTAGCGGGGAACACTGAAGCTTTCTTT.

This clonotype was observed many times. The V call is TRBV6-1, the J call TRBJ2-2; D remains ambiguous. V was trimmed by 8 bases and J by 6 bases, leaving 13 bases between them. Per germline, CDR1 MNHNS and CDR2 SASEGT. The CDR3 totals 13 residues. The CDR3 region has the DNA TGTGCCAGCTATACGATCACGGCCGGGGAGCTGTTTTTT. This gives the protein CASYTITAGELFF.

This clonotype was counted at least ten times. The genes are TRBV18 and TRBJ1-5; the D is unclear. The CDR3 contains 13 residues. With 3 bases removed from V and 8 bases from J, the gap between germline ends came to 11 bases. Germline CDR1 is KGHSH and CDR2 is LQKENI. The CDR3 nucleotides are TGTGCCAGCTCACCGGGTGCGATAGAGCCCCAGCATTTT. It encodes CASSPGAIEPQHF.

V usage is TRBV7-3 and J usage is TRBJ2-2; D is ambiguous. V was shortened by 1 base and J by 5 bases, with 5 bases between the two germline ends. The V gene's germline CDR1 is SGHTA and CDR2 FQGTGA. The CDR3 loop spans 13 amino acids. The CDR3 spells CASSLMGTGELFF. CDR3 nucleotides: TGTGCCAGCAGCTTAATGGGAACCGGGGAGCTGTTTTTT.

The rearrangement links TRBV24-1 to TRBJ2-5; the match to TRBD1 covers 8 bases. The CDR3 totals 17 residues. CDR1 and CDR2 (germline): KGHDR, SFDVKD. V trimming: 2 bases; J trimming: 5 bases; junction bases outside the gene matches: 12. The DNA of the CDR3 is TGTGCCACCAGTGATTCTGGCGCCCAGGGGGCGAGGGAGACCCAGTACTTC. Translated: CATSDSGAQGARETQYF.

This clonotype was found many times. This chain connects TRBV7-2 to TRBJ2-3; D could derive from TRBD1 or TRBD2 (5 bases each). The CDR3 runs to 16 residues. Trimming cost V 5 bases and J 1 base, with 16 bases left between them. Germline lookup yields CDR1 SGHTA and CDR2 FQGNSA. Here the CDR3 DNA reads TGTGCCAGCAGCGAAATACGGGACCCACGCACAGATACGCAGTATTTT. Translation: CASSEIRDPRTDTQYF.

In the case of this clonotype: This CDR3 fails to terminate in the conserved phenylalanine or tryptophan, so it likely reflects a read error. The chain employs TRBV7-2 and TRBJ2-1; D gene uncertain. V gave up 0 bases and J gave up 0 bases, with 6 bases separating them. This CDR3 comprises 15 residues. Germline V CDR1 and CDR2: SGHTA, FQGNSA. CDR3: CASSLAIASYNEQFL. Here the CDR3 DNA reads TGTGCCAGCAGCTTAGCTATCGCCTCCTACAATGAGCAGTTCCTC.

At least ten counts were recorded for this clonotype. The chain employs TRBV20-1 and TRBJ2-7; 7 nucleotides align to TRBD2. Germline CDR1 reads DFQATT; CDR2 reads SNEGSKA (reference sequence). The length of the CDR3 is 12 residues. J was trimmed by 4 bases and V by 6 bases; bases with no gene match: 6. CDR3 DNA sequence: TGCAGTGCCCGAAGCGGGGCATACGAGCAGTACTTC. This translates into CSARSGAYEQYF.

This clonotype appeared many times. The genes are TRBV6-1 and TRBJ1-5; D remains ambiguous. With 1 base removed from V and 1 base from J, the gap between germline ends came to 11 bases. CDR3 size: 16 residues. The germline gives CDR1 MNHNS, CDR2 SASEGT. CDR3 in DNA: TGTGCCAGCAGTGAAGAGGTCCACCAGAGCAATCAGCCCCAGCATTTT. As protein: CASSEEVHQSNQPQHF.

The genes are TRBV11-2 and TRBJ2-3; D might be TRBD2 (6 bases). V lost 5 bases and J lost 0, with 18 bases in between. Germline-derived CDR1 and CDR2 are SGHAT and FQNNGV. CDR3 length equals 17 residues. The CDR3 coding sequence is TGTGCCAGCAGCGCTAGACGCCTAGCGTTTAGCACAGATACGCAGTATTTT. Encoded protein: CASSARRLAFSTDTQYF.